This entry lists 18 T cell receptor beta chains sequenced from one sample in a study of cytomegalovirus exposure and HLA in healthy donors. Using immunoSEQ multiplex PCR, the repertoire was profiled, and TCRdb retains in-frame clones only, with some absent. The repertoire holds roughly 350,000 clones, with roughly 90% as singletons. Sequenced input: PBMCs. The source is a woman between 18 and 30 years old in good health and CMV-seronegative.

In nucleotides, the CDR3 is TGTGCCAGCAGCGCATTAAGCGGGAGTGCTAACACCGGGGAGCTGTTTTTT. Its translation is CASSALSGSANTGELFF. The V and J genes are TRBV5-6 and TRBJ2-2; TRBD2 agrees at 8 bases. The CDR3 is made up of 17 amino acids. Germline V gives CDR1 SGHDT, CDR2 YYEEEE. The V and J ends lost 4 bases and 2 bases, in that order; junction bases with no gene match: 10.

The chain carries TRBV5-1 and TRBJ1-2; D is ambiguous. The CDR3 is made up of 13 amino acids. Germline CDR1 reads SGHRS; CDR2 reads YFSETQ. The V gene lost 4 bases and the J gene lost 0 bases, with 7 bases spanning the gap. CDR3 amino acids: CASSHFTNYGYTF. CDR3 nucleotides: TGCGCCAGCAGCCACTTTACTAACTATGGCTACACCTTC.

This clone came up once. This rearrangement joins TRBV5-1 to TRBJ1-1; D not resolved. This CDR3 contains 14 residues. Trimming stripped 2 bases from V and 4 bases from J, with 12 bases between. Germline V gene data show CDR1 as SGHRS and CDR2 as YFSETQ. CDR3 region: CASSFGDWGTEAFF. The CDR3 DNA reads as TGCGCCAGCAGCTTCGGGGATTGGGGCACTGAAGCTTTCTTT.

CDR3 DNA sequence: TGCGCCAGCAGCCACCAACTAGGGGACTCAGACAATGAGCAGTTCTTC. Translated, it gives CASSHQLGDSDNEQFF. The V call is TRBV4-3, the J call TRBJ2-1, with a weak D call TRBD2 (6 bases). V was trimmed by 3 bases and J by 5 bases, leaving 17 bases between them. Germline CDR1 reads LGHNA; CDR2 reads YSLEER. The CDR3 sequence is 16 residues long.

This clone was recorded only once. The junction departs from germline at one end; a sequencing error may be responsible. CDR3: CASIERLADSGANVLTF. In nucleotides, the CDR3 is TGTGCCAGCATTGAACGGCTAGCGGACTCTGGGGCCAACGTCCTGACTTTC. V is TRBV2 and J is TRBJ2-6; 7 nucleotides agree with TRBD2. Germline V gives CDR1 SNHLY, CDR2 FYNNEI. The CDR3 loop spans 17 amino acids. Drawing the rest from reference TRBV2 and TRBJ2-6, the complete variable domain is EPEVTQTPSHQVTQMGQEVILRCVPISNHLYFYWYRQILGQKVEFLVSFYNNEISEKSEIFDDQFSVERPDGSNFTLKIRSTKLEDSAMYFCASIERLADSGANVLTFGAGSRLTVL.

CDR3 in amino acids: CASSFRVGRGKQETQYF. In DNA, the CDR3 is TGTGCCAGCAGCTTCAGGGTGGGCAGGGGGAAGCAAGAGACCCAGTACTTC. The V gene is TRBV7-2, the J gene TRBJ2-5, with 7 bases identical to TRBD1. From germline, CDR1 is SGHTA and CDR2 FQGNSA. The CDR3 extends over 17 amino acids. Unmatched junction bases numbered 12, after V lost 3 bases and J lost 2 bases.

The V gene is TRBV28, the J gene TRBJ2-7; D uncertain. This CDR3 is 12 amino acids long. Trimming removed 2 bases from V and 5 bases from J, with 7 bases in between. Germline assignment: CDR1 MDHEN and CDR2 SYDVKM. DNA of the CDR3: TGTGCCAGCAGTTTACCCCGTGACGAGCAGTACTTC. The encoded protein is CASSLPRDEQYF.

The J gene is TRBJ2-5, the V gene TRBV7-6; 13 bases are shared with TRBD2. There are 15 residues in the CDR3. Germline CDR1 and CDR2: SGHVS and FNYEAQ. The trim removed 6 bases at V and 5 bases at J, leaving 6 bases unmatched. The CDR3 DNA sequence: TGTGCCAGCAGTCCACTAGCGGGAGGGCGGGAGACCCAGTACTTC. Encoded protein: CASSPLAGGRETQYF. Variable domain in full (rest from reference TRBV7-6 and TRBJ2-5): GAGVSQSPRYKVTKRGQDVALRCDPISGHVSLYWYRQALGQGPEFLTYFNYEAQQDKSGLPNDRFSAERPEGSISTLTIQRTEQRDSAMYRCASSPLAGGRETQYFGPGTRLLVL.

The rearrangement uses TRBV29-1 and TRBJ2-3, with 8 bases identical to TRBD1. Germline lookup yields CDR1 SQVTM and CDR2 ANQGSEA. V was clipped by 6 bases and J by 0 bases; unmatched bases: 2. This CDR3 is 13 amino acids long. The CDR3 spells CSVGTGSTDTQYF. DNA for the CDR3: TGCAGCGTCGGGACAGGTAGCACAGATACGCAGTATTTT.

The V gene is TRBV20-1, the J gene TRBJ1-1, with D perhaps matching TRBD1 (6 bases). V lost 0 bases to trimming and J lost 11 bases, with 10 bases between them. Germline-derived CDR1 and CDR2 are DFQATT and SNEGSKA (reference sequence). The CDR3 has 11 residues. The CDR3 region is CSARETGNAFF. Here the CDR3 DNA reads TGCAGTGCTAGAGAAACAGGGAACGCTTTCTTT.

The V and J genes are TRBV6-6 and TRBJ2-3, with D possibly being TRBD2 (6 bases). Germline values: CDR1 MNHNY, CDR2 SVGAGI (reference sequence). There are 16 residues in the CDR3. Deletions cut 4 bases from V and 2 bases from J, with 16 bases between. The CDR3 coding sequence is TGTGCCAGCAGTTCACCAGCGGGTGCTTTCACAGATACGCAGTATTTT. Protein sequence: CASSSPAGAFTDTQYF.

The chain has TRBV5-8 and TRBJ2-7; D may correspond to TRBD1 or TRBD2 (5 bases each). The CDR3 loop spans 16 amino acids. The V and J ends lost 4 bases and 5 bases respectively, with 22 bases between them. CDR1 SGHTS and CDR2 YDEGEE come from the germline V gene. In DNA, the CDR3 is TGTGCCAGCAGCCTGGGGACCGCGGGCGGGCTCAACGAGCAGTACTTC. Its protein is CASSLGTAGGLNEQYF. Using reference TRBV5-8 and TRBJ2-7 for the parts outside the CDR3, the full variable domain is EAGVTQSPTHLIKTRGQQATLRCSPISGHTSVYWYQQALGLGLQFLLWYDEGEERNRGNFPPRFSGRQFPNYSSELNVNALELEDSALYLCASSLGTAGGLNEQYFGPGTRLTVT.

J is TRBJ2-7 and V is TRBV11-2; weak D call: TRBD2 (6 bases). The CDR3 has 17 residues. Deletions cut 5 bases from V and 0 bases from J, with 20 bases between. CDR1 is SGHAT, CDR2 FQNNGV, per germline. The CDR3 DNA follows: TGTGCCAGCAGCCATAATGTCGGGGGAGAAATCTCCTACGAGCAGTACTTC. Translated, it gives CASSHNVGGEISYEQYF. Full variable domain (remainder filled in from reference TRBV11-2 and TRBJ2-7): EAGVAQSPRYKIIEKRQSVAFWCNPISGHATLYWYQQILGQGPKLLIQFQNNGVVDDSQLPKDRFSAERLKGVDSTLKIQPAKLEDSAVYLCASSHNVGGEISYEQYFGPGTRLTVT.

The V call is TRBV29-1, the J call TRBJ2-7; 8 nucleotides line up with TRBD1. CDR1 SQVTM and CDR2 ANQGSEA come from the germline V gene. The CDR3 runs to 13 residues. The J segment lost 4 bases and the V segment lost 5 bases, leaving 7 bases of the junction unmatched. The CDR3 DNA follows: TGCAGCGTTTTGTCAGGGGGCGGTTACGAGCAGTACTTC. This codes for CSVLSGGGYEQYF.

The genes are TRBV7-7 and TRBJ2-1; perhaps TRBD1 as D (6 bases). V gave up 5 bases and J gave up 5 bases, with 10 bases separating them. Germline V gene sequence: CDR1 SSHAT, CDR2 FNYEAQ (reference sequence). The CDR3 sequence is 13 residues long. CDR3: CASSVGQNNEQFF. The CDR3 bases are TGTGCCAGCAGCGTCGGACAGAACAATGAGCAGTTCTTC.

The chain's CDR3 is CASSSGQGADQPQHF. Here the CDR3 DNA reads TGTGCCAGCAGTTCGGGACAGGGGGCAGATCAGCCCCAGCATTTT. V is TRBV27 and J is TRBJ1-5, with 12 nucleotides matching TRBD1. CDR1 is MNHEY and CDR2 is SMNVEV in the germline V gene (reference sequence). Trimming removed 4 bases from V and 5 bases from J; junction bases left unmatched: 3. This CDR3 region has 15 residues.

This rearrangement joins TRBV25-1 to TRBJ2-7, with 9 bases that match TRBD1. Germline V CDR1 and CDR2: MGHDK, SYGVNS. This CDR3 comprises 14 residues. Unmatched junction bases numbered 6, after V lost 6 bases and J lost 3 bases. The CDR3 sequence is CASSAPGQGYEQYF. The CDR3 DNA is TGTGCCAGCAGCGCACCGGGACAGGGCTACGAGCAGTACTTC.

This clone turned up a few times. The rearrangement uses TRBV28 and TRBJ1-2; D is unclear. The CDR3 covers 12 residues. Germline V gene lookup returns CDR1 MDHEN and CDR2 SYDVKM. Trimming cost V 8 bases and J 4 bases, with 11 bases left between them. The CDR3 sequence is CASRVESYGYTF. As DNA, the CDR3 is TGTGCCAGCCGAGTTGAATCCTATGGCTACACCTTC.